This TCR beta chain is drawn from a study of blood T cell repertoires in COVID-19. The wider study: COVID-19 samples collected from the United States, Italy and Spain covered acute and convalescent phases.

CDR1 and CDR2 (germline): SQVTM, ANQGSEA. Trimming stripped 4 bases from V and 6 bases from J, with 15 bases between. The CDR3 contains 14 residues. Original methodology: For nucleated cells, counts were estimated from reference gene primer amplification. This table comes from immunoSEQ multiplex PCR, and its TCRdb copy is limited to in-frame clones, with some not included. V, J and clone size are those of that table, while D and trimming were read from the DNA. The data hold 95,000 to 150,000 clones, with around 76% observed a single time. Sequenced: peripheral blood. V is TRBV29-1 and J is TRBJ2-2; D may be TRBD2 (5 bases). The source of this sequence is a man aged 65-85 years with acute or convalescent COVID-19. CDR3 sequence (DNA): TGCAGCGTTGGATGGCTAGCCGGATCCGGGGAGCTGTTTTTT. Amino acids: CSVGWLAGSGELFF.